The 21 T cell receptor beta chains given below trace back to one sample, sequenced in a study of breast tumors, draining lymph nodes, adjacent tissues. Axillary draining lymph nodes of breast cancer patients supplied the node samples. TCRdb recomputed calls from the multiplex PCR reads with MiXCR, one row per CDR3 protein. Among about 94,000 distinct CDR3 sequences listed, around 29% were seen once. The sequenced material came from axillary lymph node tissue. The origin of the receptors is a female donor with breast cancer. Some clones in this sample may be carry-over from other donors' samples.

This clonotype has ten or more counts. This chain links TRBV5-1 with TRBJ2-5; 7 nucleotides agree with TRBD1. Germline CDR1 SGHRS, CDR2 YFSETQ. The V gene end was trimmed by 0 bases and the J gene end by 2 bases; junction bases not matched to a gene: 4. The CDR3 loop spans 15 amino acids. The CDR3 nucleotides read TGCGCCAGCAGCTTGGGACTGGGACAGCAAGAGACCCAGTACTTC. Translation: CASSLGLGQQETQYF.

The table lists this clonotype with many counts. The chain is built from TRBV6-2 or TRBV6-3 and TRBJ2-5, with D possibly being TRBD1 (6 bases). Trimming pared 6 bases from V and 5 bases from J, leaving 16 bases between. The CDR3 runs to 14 residues. CDR1 and CDR2 (germline): MNHEY, SVGEGT. The CDR3 DNA follows: TGTGCCAGCAGGGCGGCTTTAGACAGGGAGACCCAGTACTTC. Its translation is CASRAALDRETQYF.

This sequence joins TRBV11-2 and TRBJ2-5, with D maybe TRBD1 (7 bases). Germline V gives CDR1 SGHAT, CDR2 FQNNGV. The CDR3 is 15 amino acids. Trimming removed 11 bases at V and 5 bases at J, with 24 bases between. The CDR3 protein is CAGTSSDRAGETQYF. For the CDR3, the DNA is TGTGCCGGCACCTCTAGCGACAGGGCAGGGGAGACCCAGTACTTC. The entire variable domain, with the rest obtained from reference TRBV11-2 and TRBJ2-5, is as follows: EAGVAQSPRYKIIEKRQSVAFWCNPISGHATLYWYQQILGQGPKLLIQFQNNGVVDDSQLPKDRFSAERLKGVDSTLKIQPAKLEDSAVYLCAGTSSDRAGETQYFGPGTRLLVL.

Comment on this clonotype: A read error may explain this, as a much larger clone is one base away. This chain links TRBV6-5 with TRBJ2-1; 11 bases are shared with TRBD2. The CDR3 contains 15 residues. Germline values: CDR1 MNHEY, CDR2 SVGAGI. CDR3: CVSSSTSGSLNEQFF. For the CDR3, the DNA is TGTGTCAGCAGTTCTACTAGCGGGAGTTTAAATGAGCAGTTCTTC.

This clonotype was seen repeatedly, ten times or more. The J gene is TRBJ2-7, the V gene TRBV3-1; D unresolved. Germline V CDR1 and CDR2: LGHDT, YNNKEL (reference sequence). This CDR3 contains 12 residues. The V end was cut by 1 base, the J end by 4 bases, with 5 bases between. CDR3 sequence (DNA): TGTGCCAGCAGCCAAGGGATTTACGAGCAGTACTTC. Amino acid sequence: CASSQGIYEQYF.

This clonotype showed up just once. Given a much more abundant clone one base away, this may be a read error. The chain couples TRBV5-6 to TRBJ1-2; tentatively, D is TRBD1 (5 bases). Germline lookup yields CDR1 SGHDT and CDR2 YYEEEE. Trimming shortened V by 4 bases and J by 6 bases, and 16 bases separated the two germline ends. The CDR3 is 14 amino acids. The CDR3 reads CASSVQGSYHGYTF. For the CDR3, the DNA is TGTGCCAGCAGCGTGCAGGGTTCTTACCATGGCTACACCTTC.

This clonotype was picked up many times. The chain has TRBV5-6 and TRBJ2-7; 9 bases map to TRBD2. Germline lookup yields CDR1 SGHDT and CDR2 YYEEEE. CDR3 length equals 16 residues. The J segment lost 3 bases and the V segment lost 6 bases, leaving 13 bases of the junction unmatched. CDR3 protein: CASTGTSWQRGYEQYF. The CDR3 bases are TGTGCCAGCACTGGGACTAGCTGGCAGAGGGGCTACGAGCAGTACTTC.

Comments on this clonotype: The CDR3 carries no conserved terminal phenylalanine or tryptophan, so it likely arises from a read error. The limits of the CDR3 on the DNA are not certain, so only TCRdb's listed CDR3 is given. The chain carries TRBV4-1 and TRBJ2-2; TRBD1, as called in the table, went unchecked against the DNA. The CDR3 region is 11 residues in length, termini included. The germline CDR1 and CDR2 sequences are MGHRA and YSYEKL. The CDR3: CASSLGGTGFS.

The V gene is TRBV9, the J gene TRBJ1-2; 7 positions agree with TRBD1. Germline V gene sequence: CDR1 SGDLS, CDR2 YYNGEE. V was clipped by 2 bases and J by 6 bases; unmatched bases: 13. The CDR3 has 16 residues. The CDR3 sequence is CASSVGKQGVDNGYTF. The CDR3, as DNA: TGTGCCAGCAGCGTTGGCAAGCAGGGGGTAGACAATGGCTACACCTTC.

This clonotype occurred many times. The chain recombines TRBV20-1 with TRBJ1-2, with a weak D call TRBD1 (5 bases). Germline V gene lookup returns CDR1 DFQATT and CDR2 SNEGSKA (reference sequence). The CDR3 has 16 amino acids. V lost 2 bases, J lost 4 bases, and 20 bases lay in between. This CDR3 reads CSARPTRGLSSYGYTF. The DNA of the CDR3 is TGCAGTGCTAGACCCACGCGGGGCTTGAGCAGCTATGGCTACACCTTC.

On this clonotype: This is likely a read error, given that the CDR3 carries no conserved phenylalanine or tryptophan at its end. The DNA is left out, because the CDR3 cannot be placed on it with certainty; the CDR3 is given as TCRdb lists it. J is TRBJ2-2 and V is TRBV5-1. Counting both end residues, the CDR3 totals 8 amino acids. Per the germline V gene, CDR1 is SGHRS and CDR2 is YFSETQ. CDR3 sequence reads: CASSLAPL.

This clonotype has a count of ten or more. This chain connects TRBV4-2 to TRBJ1-3, with D unresolved. V lost 0 bases to trimming and J lost 0 bases, with 9 bases between them. The germline gives CDR1 LGHNA, CDR2 YNFKEQ. The CDR3 runs to 16 residues. The CDR3 reads CASSQEGGLSGNTIYF. The CDR3 DNA sequence: TGTGCCAGCAGCCAAGAGGGAGGTCTCTCTGGAAACACCATATATTTT.

This clonotype appeared many times. The chain recombines TRBV28 with TRBJ2-7; 8 bases align to TRBD1. The CDR3 spans 14 residues. The germline gives CDR1 MDHEN, CDR2 SYDVKM. The J segment lost 3 bases and the V segment lost 4 bases, leaving 5 bases of the junction unmatched. CDR3 nucleotide sequence: TGTGCCAGCAGTTCCGAGACAGGGGACTACGAGCAGTACTTC. Residues: CASSSETGDYEQYF.

This clonotype was found many times. J is TRBJ2-7 and V is TRBV24-1; TRBD2 aligns across 7 bases. V lost 3 bases and J lost 3; bases outside the gene matches: 1. Germline CDR1 KGHDR, CDR2 SFDVKD. The CDR3 runs 13 residues. In nucleotides, the CDR3 is TGTGCCACCAGTGATGCTAGCGGCTACGAGCAGTACTTC. It codes for CATSDASGYEQYF.

This clonotype was counted at least ten times. The chain combines TRBV7-3 with TRBJ2-1, with TRBD2 as a possible D gene (6 bases). The V gene lost 1 base and the J gene lost 4 bases, with 8 bases spanning the gap. The CDR3 is 14 amino acids. CDR1 SGHTA and CDR2 FQGTGA come from the germline V gene. The CDR3 protein is CASSLNGGYNEQFF. The CDR3 DNA follows: TGTGCCAGCAGCTTAAACGGAGGGTACAATGAGCAGTTCTTC.

At least ten counts were recorded for this clonotype. The V gene is TRBV7-9, the J gene TRBJ2-3; D may be TRBD1 (5 bases). Trimming took 6 bases from V and 0 from J, leaving 7 bases between them. The length of the CDR3 is 13 residues. Germline assignment: CDR1 SEHNR and CDR2 FQNEAQ (reference sequence). The CDR3 region is CASRRQSTDTQYF. The CDR3 nucleotides are TGTGCCAGCAGGCGACAGAGCACAGATACGCAGTATTTT.

The rearrangement links TRBV5-5 to TRBJ1-5, with a weak D call TRBD1 (5 bases). The CDR3 consists of 13 residues. V gave up 4 bases and J gave up 7 bases, with 12 bases separating them. CDR1 is SGHKS, CDR2 YYEKEE, per germline (reference sequence). The CDR3 DNA reads as TGTGCCAGCAGCCGACCCGGGGACCAGCCCCAGCATTTT. Translation gives CASSRPGDQPQHF.

This clonotype appeared many times. The gene calls are TRBV10-3 and TRBJ2-6; possibly TRBD2 for D (5 bases). V lost 5 bases and J 0 bases, leaving 8 bases between the germline ends. Looked up from germline, CDR1 is ENHRY and CDR2 is SYGVKD. The length of the CDR3 is 15 residues. CDR3 coding DNA: TGTGCCATCAGTTCGAGGGACTCTGGGGCCAACGTCCTGACTTTC. Translating gives CAISSRDSGANVLTF.

This clonotype has at least ten counts. The gene calls are TRBV11-2 and TRBJ1-2; a possible D gene is TRBD1 (6 bases). This CDR3 contains 13 residues. Trimming pared 10 bases from V and 8 bases from J, leaving 20 bases between. Germline loops: CDR1 SGHAT, CDR2 FQNNGV. CDR3: CAILTSGGRGYTF. CDR3 nucleotide sequence: TGTGCCATCCTGACGTCGGGGGGCCGGGGCTACACCTTC.

The CDR3 DNA reads as TGTGCCAGCAGCTTAGTGACGGGGGGGATCAGCTCCTACGAGCATTTT. It codes for CASSLVTGGISSYEHF. The J gene is TRBJ1-5, the V gene TRBV7-8; TRBD1 is a possible D gene (5 bases). The CDR3 spans 16 residues. Germline CDR1 and CDR2: SGHVS and FQNEAQ. V was pared by 1 base and J by 14 bases, with 24 bases between. Full variable domain (rest looked up from reference TRBV7-8 and TRBJ1-5): GAGVSQSPRYKVAKRGQDVALRCDPISGHVSLFWYQQALGQGPEFLTYFQNEAQLDKSGLPSDRFFAERPEGSVSTLKIQRTQQEDSAVYLCASSLVTGGISSYEHFGDGTRLSIL.

This clonotype was seen more than once but under ten times. This could be a read error, since a much larger clone is one nucleotide away. The chain has TRBV30 and TRBJ2-5; 7 bases are a match to TRBD1. The V and J ends lost 8 bases and 2 bases, in that order; junction bases with no gene match: 11. CDR1 is GTSNPN and CDR2 is SVGIG in the germline V gene (reference sequence). The CDR3 has 14 residues. CDR3 sequence: CARRSPGQQETQYF. CDR3 in DNA: TGTGCCAGACGAAGCCCGGGACAGCAAGAGACCCAGTACTTC.